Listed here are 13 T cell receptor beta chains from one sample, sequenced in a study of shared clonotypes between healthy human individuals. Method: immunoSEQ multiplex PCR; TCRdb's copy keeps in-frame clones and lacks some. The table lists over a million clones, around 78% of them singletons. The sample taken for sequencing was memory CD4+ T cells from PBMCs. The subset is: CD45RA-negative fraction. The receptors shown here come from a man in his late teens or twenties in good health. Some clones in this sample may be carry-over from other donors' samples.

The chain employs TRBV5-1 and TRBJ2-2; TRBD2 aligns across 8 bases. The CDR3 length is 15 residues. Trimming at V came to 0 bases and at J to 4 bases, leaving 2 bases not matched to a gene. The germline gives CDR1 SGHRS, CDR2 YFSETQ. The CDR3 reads CASSLGTSSTGELFF. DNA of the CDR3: TGCGCCAGCAGCTTGGGGACTAGCAGCACCGGGGAGCTGTTTTTT.

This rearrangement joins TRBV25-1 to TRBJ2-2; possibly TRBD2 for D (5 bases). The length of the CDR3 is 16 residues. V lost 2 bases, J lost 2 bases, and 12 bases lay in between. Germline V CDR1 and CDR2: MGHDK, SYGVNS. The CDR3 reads CASSELGEPNTGELFF. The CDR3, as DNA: TGTGCCAGCAGTGAACTCGGGGAGCCAAACACCGGGGAGCTGTTTTTT. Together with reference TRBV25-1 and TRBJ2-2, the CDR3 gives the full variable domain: EADIYQTPRYLVIGTGKKITLECSQTMGHDKMYWYQQDPGMELHLIHYSYGVNSTEKGDLSSESTVSRIRTEHFPLTLESARPSHTSQYLCASSELGEPNTGELFFGEGSRLTVL.

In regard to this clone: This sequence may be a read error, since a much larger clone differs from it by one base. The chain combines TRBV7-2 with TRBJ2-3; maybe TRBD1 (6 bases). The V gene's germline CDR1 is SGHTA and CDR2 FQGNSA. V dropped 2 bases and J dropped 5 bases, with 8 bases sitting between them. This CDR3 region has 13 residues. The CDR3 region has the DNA TGTGCCAGCAGCTTAAACAGGGAAGATACGCAGTATTTT. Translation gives CASSLNREDTQYF. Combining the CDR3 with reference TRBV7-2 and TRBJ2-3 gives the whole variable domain GAGVSQSPSNKVTEKGKDVELRCDPISGHTALYWYRQSLGQGLEFLIYFQGNSAPDKSGLPSDRFSAERTGGSVSTLTIQRTQQEDSAVYLCASSLNREDTQYFGPGTRLTVL.

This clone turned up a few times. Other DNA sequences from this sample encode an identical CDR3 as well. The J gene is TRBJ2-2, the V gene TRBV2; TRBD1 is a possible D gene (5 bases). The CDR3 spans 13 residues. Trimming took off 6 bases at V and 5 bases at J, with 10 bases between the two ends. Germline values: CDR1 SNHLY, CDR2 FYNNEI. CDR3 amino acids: CASSEYRTGELFF. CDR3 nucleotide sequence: TGTGCCAGCAGCGAATACAGGACCGGGGAGCTGTTTTTT.

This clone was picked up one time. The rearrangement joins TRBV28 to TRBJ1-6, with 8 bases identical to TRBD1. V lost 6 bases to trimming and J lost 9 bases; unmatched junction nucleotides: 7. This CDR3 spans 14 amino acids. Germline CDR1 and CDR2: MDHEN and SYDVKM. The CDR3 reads CASSSAGGSSPLHF. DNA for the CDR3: TGTGCCAGCAGCTCCGCAGGGGGCAGTTCACCCCTCCACTTT.

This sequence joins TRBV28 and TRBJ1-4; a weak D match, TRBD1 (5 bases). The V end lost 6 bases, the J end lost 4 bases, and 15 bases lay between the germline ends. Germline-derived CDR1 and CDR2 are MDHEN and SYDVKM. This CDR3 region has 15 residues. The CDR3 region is CASSPDRGYNEKLFF. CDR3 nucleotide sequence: TGTGCCAGCAGCCCTGATAGGGGATATAATGAAAAACTGTTTTTT. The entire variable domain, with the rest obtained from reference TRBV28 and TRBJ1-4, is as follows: DVKVTQSSRYLVKRTGEKVFLECVQDMDHENMFWYRQDPGLGLRLIYFSYDVKMKEKGDIPEGYSVSREKKERFSLILESASTNQTSMYLCASSPDRGYNEKLFFGSGTQLSVL.

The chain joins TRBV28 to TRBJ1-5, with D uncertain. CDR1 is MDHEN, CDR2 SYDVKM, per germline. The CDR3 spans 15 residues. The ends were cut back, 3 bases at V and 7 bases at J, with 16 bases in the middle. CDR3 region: CASSFILSYGQPQHF. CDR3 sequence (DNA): TGTGCCAGCAGTTTCATTCTCTCCTATGGGCAGCCCCAGCATTTT.

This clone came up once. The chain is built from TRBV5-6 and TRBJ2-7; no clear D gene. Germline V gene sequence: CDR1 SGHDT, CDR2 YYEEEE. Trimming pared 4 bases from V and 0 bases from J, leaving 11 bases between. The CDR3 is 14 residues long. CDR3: CASSSLASSYEQYF. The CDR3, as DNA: TGTGCCAGCAGCAGCTTGGCGAGCTCCTACGAGCAGTACTTC.

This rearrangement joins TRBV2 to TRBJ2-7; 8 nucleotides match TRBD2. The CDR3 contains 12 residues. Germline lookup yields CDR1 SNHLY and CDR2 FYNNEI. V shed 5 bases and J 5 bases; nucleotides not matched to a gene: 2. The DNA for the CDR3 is TGTGCCAGCAGTACTAGCGGAGACGAGCAGTACTTC. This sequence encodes CASSTSGDEQYF.

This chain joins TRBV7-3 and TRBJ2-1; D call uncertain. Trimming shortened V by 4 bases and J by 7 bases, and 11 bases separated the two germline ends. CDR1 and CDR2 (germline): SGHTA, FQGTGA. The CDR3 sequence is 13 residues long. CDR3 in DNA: TGTGCCAGCAGCTCCCATCTAGGTAATGAGCAGTTCTTC. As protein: CASSSHLGNEQFF.

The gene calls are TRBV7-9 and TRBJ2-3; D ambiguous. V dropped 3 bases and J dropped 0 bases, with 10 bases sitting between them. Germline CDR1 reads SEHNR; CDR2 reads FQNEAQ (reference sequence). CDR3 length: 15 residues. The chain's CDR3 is CASSFQRTSTDTQYF. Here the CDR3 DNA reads TGTGCCAGCAGCTTTCAGAGAACGAGCACAGATACGCAGTATTTT.

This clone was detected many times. Here the CDR3 reads CASSPVTLYGYTF. CDR3 in DNA: TGCGCCAGCAGCCCTGTCACCCTCTATGGCTACACCTTC. The chain joins TRBV4-1 to TRBJ1-2; D gene unclear. CDR1 MGHRA and CDR2 YSYEKL come from the germline V gene. V lost 4 bases and J 4 bases, leaving 10 bases between the germline ends. The CDR3 has 13 amino acids.

In nucleotides, the CDR3 is TGTGCCAGCAGCGTGTATAAGGGGGCTCCTTTCGACGAGCAGTACTTC. Its protein product is CASSVYKGAPFDEQYF. The V call is TRBV9, the J call TRBJ2-7; 7 bases line up with TRBD1. CDR3 size: 16 residues. Germline CDR1 is SGDLS and CDR2 is YYNGEE. J was trimmed by 5 bases and V by 2 bases; bases with no gene match: 13. Full variable domain (missing parts from reference TRBV9 and TRBJ2-7): DSGVTQTPKHLITATGQRVTLRCSPRSGDLSVYWYQQSLDQGLQFLIQYYNGEERAKGNILERFSAQQFPDLHSELNLSSLELGDSALYFCASSVYKGAPFDEQYFGPGTRLTVT.